This TCR beta chain came from a study of neurological immune-mediated disorders. As to time point: technical triplicate 1. It was by 5'RACE with 10-nucleotide random UMIs that the cDNA was made. Every sequencing run generated over 160 million TCR-beta sequences from 15-18 subjects. TCRdb re-called the 5' RACE reads through MiXCR, storing one row per CDR3 protein. The sample gives 40,000 or so distinct CDR3 sequences, 11% of which show up once; around 3.9% is in the top ten. The CDR3 spans 15 residues. The germline V gene has CDR1 DFQATT and CDR2 SNEGSKA (reference sequence). V was pared by 2 bases and J by 6 bases, with 18 bases between. This clonotype was detected only a few times. The antigen is undetermined. General study points: Private repertoires in all groups were suggested, as expanded clones shared no CDR3 amino acid sequences across subjects. Patients with HTLV-1-associated myelopathy showed the most TCR clonal expansion. Those with multiple sclerosis showed the least, falling below healthy controls.

This TCR came from a man between 60 and 70 years old with HTLV-1-associated myelopathy (HAM/TSP). V gene TRBV20-1 combines with J gene TRBJ2-3; tentatively, D is TRBD2 (6 bases). Sequences were obtained from PBMCs. CDR3 nucleotide sequence: TGCAGTGCTAGAAACCCCGCTAGCGACCGTGATACGCAGTATTTT. Residues: CSARNPASDRDTQYF.